The clone carrying this T cell receptor (beta chain) was detected a few times. As yet, its antigen is unknown. Each CDR3 protein is one row after TCRdb ran MiXCR on the RACE reads. This table has some 170,000 distinct CDR3 sequences, approximately 20% appearing once. The entry originates in a study of human T cells and chemical hapten exposure. Study overall: Skin on the upper inner arm, approximately 2 cm by approximately 2 cm in size, was sensitized with 2% DPC. The study lasted about 24 weeks, and patients were dosed weekly with diphenylcyclopropenone on the scalp throughout.

Points from the study as a whole: Having alopecia, donors may respond immunologically unlike healthy people. A positive correlation with patch test score was shown by PT1 expanded TCR counts.

Time point of the sample: patch test 1, 2 weeks after DPC sensitization. Treatment indicated: therapeutic diphenylcyclopropenone sensitization with weekly scalp DPC. CDR3 length: 16 amino acids. With 0 bases removed from V and 0 bases from J, the gap between germline ends came to 6 bases. Here the sequenced sample was whole blood, taken in connection with sensitization to the hapten diphenylcyclopropenone (DPC). The sequence was obtained from a woman aged 45-65 years with alopecia areata. Some clones in this sample may be carry-over from other donors' samples. The rearrangement joins TRBV12-3 or TRBV12-4 to TRBJ2-6; D is unclear. CDR3 nucleotide sequence: TGTGCCAGCAGTTTAGCCCGGATCTCTGGGGCCAACGTCCTGACTTTC. It specifies CASSLARISGANVLTF.